These 20 T cell receptor beta chains were sequenced from one sample in a study of cytomegalovirus exposure and HLA in healthy donors. Use of 60 Vbeta and 13 Jbeta primers characterized the PCR. The method was immunoSEQ multiplex PCR; TCRdb's version includes in-frame clones alone and lacks a portion of them. The sample totals more than 75,000 clones; its top ten clones hold about 16%. Sequenced input: PBMCs. These receptors were taken from a man aged 45-65 years in good health and CMV-seropositive.

The chain couples TRBV30 to TRBJ1-6, with TRBD1 matching 7 bases. The germline V gene encodes CDR1 GTSNPN and CDR2 SVGIG (reference sequence). J gave up 9 bases and V 3 bases, and 8 bases lay outside the gene matches. The CDR3 contains 14 residues. For the CDR3, the DNA is TGTGCCTGGAGCGGAAGGACAGGTTCTTCACCCCTCCACTTT. It is translated as CAWSGRTGSSPLHF.

The J gene is TRBJ2-1, the V gene TRBV29-1; tentative D call: TRBD2 (5 bases). Germline V lookup: CDR1 SQVTM, CDR2 ANQGSEA. The CDR3 length is 12 residues. The V end lost 4 bases, the J end lost 7 bases, and 11 bases lay between the germline ends. DNA for the CDR3: TGCAGCGTTGTAGGGCTAGCTAATGAGCAGTTCTTC. Translated: CSVVGLANEQFF.

The gene calls are TRBV9 and TRBJ2-7; TRBD1 is a possible D gene (6 bases). Germline CDR1 is SGDLS and CDR2 is YYNGEE. This CDR3 has 14 amino acids. Trimming took 0 bases from V and 2 from J, leaving 9 bases between them. The chain's CDR3 is CASSVDQGTYEQYF. The CDR3 DNA reads as TGTGCCAGCAGCGTAGACCAGGGGACCTACGAGCAGTACTTC.

The chain has TRBV7-8 and TRBJ2-4, with D possibly TRBD2 on 5 matching bases. Germline CDR1 SGHVS, CDR2 FQNEAQ. This CDR3 region has 16 residues. Trimming pared 0 bases from V and 7 bases from J, leaving 16 bases between. CDR3 in amino acids: CASSLAGRRRENIQYF. The CDR3 DNA reads as TGTGCCAGCAGCTTAGCAGGGAGACGGAGAGAGAACATTCAGTACTTC.

This chain links TRBV5-8 with TRBJ2-7; a weak D match, TRBD2 (5 bases). The CDR3 spans 15 residues. V lost 2 bases and J lost 3, with 15 bases in between. CDR1 is SGHTS and CDR2 is YDEGEE in the germline V gene. In DNA form, the CDR3 reads TGTGCCAGCAGCTTCAGCGGAGGTGGATACTACGAGCAGTACTTC. It translates to CASSFSGGGYYEQYF.

The CDR3 DNA sequence: TGTGCCAGCAACTCTGTGCCAGGGAATTCCTACAATGAGCAGTTCTTC. This encodes CASNSVPGNSYNEQFF. The V and J genes are TRBV14 and TRBJ2-1; D possibly corresponds to TRBD1 (5 bases). Germline V gene sequence: CDR1 SGHDN, CDR2 FVKESK. CDR3 length equals 16 residues. Deletions cut 7 bases from V and 1 base from J, with 17 bases between. The variable domain in full, completed from reference TRBV14 and TRBJ2-1, reads EAGVTQFPSHSVIEKGQTVTLRCDPISGHDNLYWYRRVMGKEIKFLLHFVKESKQDESGMPNNRFLAERTGGTYSTLKVQPAELEDSGVYFCASNSVPGNSYNEQFFGPGTRLTVL.

The chain combines TRBV6-5 with TRBJ1-5, with TRBD1 identical over 7 bases. This CDR3 is built from 13 residues. Germline lookup yields CDR1 MNHEY and CDR2 SVGAGI. V shed 6 bases and J 5 bases; nucleotides not matched to a gene: 4. CDR3 in amino acids: CASSRDSYQPQHF. Written as DNA, the CDR3 is TGTGCCAGCAGCCGGGACAGTTATCAGCCCCAGCATTTT.

V and J are TRBV19 and TRBJ1-2, with 7 nucleotides matching TRBD1. This CDR3 spans 14 amino acids. Per the germline V gene, CDR1 is LNHDA and CDR2 is SQIVND (reference sequence). V trimming: 3 bases; J trimming: 4 bases; junction bases outside the gene matches: 5. DNA for the CDR3: TGTGCCAGTAGTATTTCGTCAGGGGGCTATGGCTACACCTTC. Protein product: CASSISSGGYGYTF.

The gene calls are TRBV6-6 and TRBJ2-2, with D maybe TRBD1 (6 bases). The CDR3 runs to 15 residues. With 6 bases removed from V and 4 bases from J, the gap between germline ends came to 15 bases. Germline V gene lookup returns CDR1 MNHNY and CDR2 SVGAGI (reference sequence). CDR3 residues: CASSSGTRITGELFF. CDR3 coding DNA: TGTGCCAGCAGCTCCGGGACAAGGATCACCGGGGAGCTGTTTTTT.

The J gene is TRBJ1-1, the V gene TRBV5-4; 7 nucleotides match TRBD1. CDR3 length equals 13 residues. J gave up 4 bases and V 4 bases, and 4 bases lay outside the gene matches. In germline, CDR1 is SGHNT, CDR2 YYREEE (reference sequence). Written as DNA, the CDR3 is TGTGCCAGCAGCATGGACAGGATCACTGAAGCTTTCTTT. Encoded protein: CASSMDRITEAFF.

J is TRBJ1-5 and V is TRBV5-8; tentative D call: TRBD1 (6 bases). This CDR3 spans 15 amino acids. In germline, CDR1 is SGHTS, CDR2 YDEGEE. The V end lost 2 bases, the J end lost 3 bases, and 12 bases lay between the germline ends. The chain's CDR3 is CASSFQQGINQPQHF. The CDR3 nucleotides read TGTGCCAGCAGCTTTCAACAGGGAATCAATCAGCCCCAGCATTTT.

The chain combines TRBV18 with TRBJ2-5; the match to TRBD1 covers 7 bases. The CDR3 extends over 16 amino acids. Germline CDR1 and CDR2: KGHSH and LQKENI. J lost 5 bases, V lost 4 bases, and 13 bases had no gene match. The chain's CDR3 is CASSLRQGEGEETQYF. The CDR3 DNA follows: TGTGCCAGCTCACTAAGACAGGGAGAGGGCGAGGAGACCCAGTACTTC.

The genes are TRBV10-3 and TRBJ1-2; 8 positions match TRBD1. V lost 4 bases to trimming and J lost 7 bases; unmatched junction nucleotides: 11. The germline V gene has CDR1 ENHRY and CDR2 SYGVKD. This CDR3 has 15 amino acids. In DNA, the CDR3 is TGTGCCATCAGTGTCTCTACCAGGGGGCCGGTTGGCTACACCTTC. It is translated as CAISVSTRGPVGYTF.

V is TRBV7-2 and J is TRBJ2-2, with 7 bases that match TRBD2. This CDR3 contains 13 residues. Germline CDR1 and CDR2: SGHTA and FQGNSA. The V gene end was trimmed by 6 bases and the J gene end by 7 bases; junction bases not matched to a gene: 5. The CDR3 sequence: CASRSSGGGELFF. CDR3 sequence (DNA): TGTGCCAGCAGATCCTCGGGAGGCGGGGAGCTGTTTTTT.

The chain combines TRBV9 with TRBJ1-1; a weak D match, TRBD1 (5 bases). V dropped 0 bases and J dropped 1 base, with 10 bases sitting between them. CDR3 length: 15 amino acids. The V gene's germline CDR1 is SGDLS and CDR2 YYNGEE. CDR3 amino acids: CASSVGSTENTEAFF. In nucleotides, the CDR3 is TGTGCCAGCAGCGTAGGATCGACAGAGAACACTGAAGCTTTCTTT.

The chain couples TRBV6-5 to TRBJ1-1, with no clear D. CDR3 length equals 14 residues. CDR1 MNHEY and CDR2 SVGAGI come from the germline V gene. Trimming stripped 5 bases from V and 1 base from J, with 11 bases between. This chain's CDR3 is CASSPGVANTEAFF. The CDR3, as DNA: TGTGCCAGCAGTCCCGGGGTCGCGAACACTGAAGCTTTCTTT.

The chain employs TRBV30 and TRBJ2-3, with 7 bases lining up with TRBD2. Germline V gene sequence: CDR1 GTSNPN, CDR2 SVGIG (reference sequence). V shed 6 bases, J shed 6 bases, and the junction held 30 bases outside the gene matches. This CDR3 comprises 20 residues. CDR3 sequence reads: CACKGLLRTRDPRDFDTQYF. The CDR3 coding sequence is TGTGCCTGTAAGGGACTATTAAGAACCCGCGACCCCCGTGATTTCGATACGCAGTATTTT.

The rearrangement joins TRBV19 to TRBJ2-7, with 10 bases aligning to TRBD2. J gave up 7 bases and V 7 bases, and 19 bases lay outside the gene matches. Germline-derived CDR1 and CDR2 are LNHDA and SQIVND (reference sequence). The CDR3 sequence is 17 residues long. CDR3 coding DNA: TGTGCCAGTACCCTACGGGGTCAAGCGGGAGGGCCGGGAGAGCAGTACGTC. Its translation: CASTLRGQAGGPGEQYV.

The V gene is TRBV12-5, the J gene TRBJ2-1; D gene uncertain. Germline V gives CDR1 LGHNT, CDR2 FRNRAP. The CDR3 sequence is 15 residues long. V was cut by 7 bases and J by 4 bases, with 17 bases left in between. CDR3 sequence reads: CASASGSAAYNEQFF. In DNA, the CDR3 is TGTGCTAGTGCCAGTGGGTCAGCAGCGTACAATGAGCAGTTCTTC. The variable domain in full, completed from reference TRBV12-5 and TRBJ2-1, reads DARVTQTPRHKVTEMGQEVTMRCQPILGHNTVFWYRQTMMQGLELLAYFRNRAPLDDSGMPKDRFSAEMPDATLATLKIQPSEPRDSAVYFCASASGSAAYNEQFFGPGTRLTVL.

The chain is built from TRBV9 and TRBJ2-7, with 10 bases aligning to TRBD1. The junction had 9 bases not matched to a gene; V was cut back by 4 bases and J by 5 bases. The CDR3 extends over 15 amino acids. Germline V gene data show CDR1 as SGDLS and CDR2 as YYNGEE. The CDR3 coding sequence is TGTGCCAGCAGCCCGCGGACAGGGGGACAGGACGAGCAGTACTTC. Protein sequence: CASSPRTGGQDEQYF.